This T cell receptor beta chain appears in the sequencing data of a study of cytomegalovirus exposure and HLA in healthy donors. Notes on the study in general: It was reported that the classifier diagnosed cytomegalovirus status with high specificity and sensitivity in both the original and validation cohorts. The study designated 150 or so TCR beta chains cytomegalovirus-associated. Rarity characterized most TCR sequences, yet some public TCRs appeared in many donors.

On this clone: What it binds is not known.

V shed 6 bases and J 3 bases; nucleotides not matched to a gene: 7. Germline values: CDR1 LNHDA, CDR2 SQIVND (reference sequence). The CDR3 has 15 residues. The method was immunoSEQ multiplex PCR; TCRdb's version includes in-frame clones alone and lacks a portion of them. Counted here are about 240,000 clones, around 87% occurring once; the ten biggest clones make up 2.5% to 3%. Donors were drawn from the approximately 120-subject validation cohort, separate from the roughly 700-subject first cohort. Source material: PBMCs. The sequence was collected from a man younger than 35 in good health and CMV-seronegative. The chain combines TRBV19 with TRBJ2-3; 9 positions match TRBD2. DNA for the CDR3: TGTGCCAGTAGGGAAAGACTAGCGGCAACAGATACGCAGTATTTT. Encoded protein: CASRERLAATDTQYF.